These 5 T cell receptor beta chains came from one sample sequenced in a study of T cells after yellow fever vaccination. TCRdb independently ran MiXCR on the 5' RACE reads; one entry per CDR3 protein. This table holds almost 600,000 distinct CDR3 sequences, roughly 14% found once. Sequences were derived from PBMCs, sampled on the day of the yellow fever booster vaccination. The source of these receptors is a man younger than 40 who received the YFV17D yellow fever vaccine.

J is TRBJ2-3 and V is TRBV11-2; D ambiguous. The V gene lost 2 bases and the J gene lost 3 bases, with 12 bases spanning the gap. The V gene's germline CDR1 is SGHAT and CDR2 FQNNGV. The CDR3 loop spans 15 amino acids. CDR3 nucleotide sequence: TGTGCCAGCAGCTTACTCAGAGTAGCAACAGATACGCAGTATTTT. Translated: CASSLLRVATDTQYF.

The sample holds a few counts of this clonotype. The genes are TRBV29-1 and TRBJ1-5; D is possibly TRBD1 (6 bases). The germline gives CDR1 SQVTM, CDR2 ANQGSEA. The CDR3 runs to 13 residues. Trimming shortened V by 5 bases and J by 6 bases, and 14 bases separated the two germline ends. The CDR3 DNA follows: TGCAGCGTTTCTACAGGGATTAGTCAGCCCCAGCATTTT. This translates into CSVSTGISQPQHF. Supplemented by reference TRBV29-1 and TRBJ1-5, the full variable domain reads SAVISQKPSRDICQRGTSLTIQCQVDSQVTMMFWYRQQPGQSLTLIATANQGSEATYESGFVIDKFPISRPNLTFSTLTVSNMSPEDSSIYLCSVSTGISQPQHFGDGTRLSIL.

The chain combines TRBV24-1 with TRBJ1-5, with TRBD1 identical over 10 bases. V trimming: 4 bases; J trimming: 5 bases; junction bases outside the gene matches: 25. The CDR3 sequence is 22 residues long. CDR1 is KGHDR, CDR2 SFDVKD, per germline. The CDR3 region is CATSEKNRWINRDRGKHQPQHF. The DNA for the CDR3 is TGTGCCACCAGTGAAAAGAACCGGTGGATTAACCGGGACAGGGGTAAGCATCAGCCCCAGCATTTT.

To note about this clonotype: The junction departs from the called germline gene at one end, perhaps through a read error. The chain couples TRBV7-7 to TRBJ2-1, with D possibly matching TRBD1 (5 bases). CDR1 is SSHAT, CDR2 FNYEAQ, per germline (reference sequence). The CDR3 extends over 15 amino acids. The CDR3: CASSPEAGHVNEQFF. In DNA, the CDR3 is TGTGCTAGCAGCCCAGAGGCAGGGCACGTCAATGAGCAGTTCTTC.

V gene TRBV28 combines with J gene TRBJ2-1, with D possibly matching TRBD2 (5 bases). Germline assignment: CDR1 MDHEN and CDR2 SYDVKM. V lost 2 bases to trimming and J lost 4 bases, with 9 bases between them. The CDR3 covers 14 residues. CDR3 bases: TGTGCCAGCAGTTTAGCGGGCAGGTACAATGAGCAGTTCTTC. Protein: CASSLAGRYNEQFF.